The sequence of this T cell receptor beta chain was determined in a study of technical replicates of blood from several donors. Assay: immunoSEQ multiplex PCR; the TCRdb copy retains only in-frame clones and omits some. Among roughly 70,000 clones, roughly 93% were seen once, and the ten largest hold approximately 0.27%. The receptor comes from a human donor in good health. Sequencing used T cells isolated from PBMCs.

As DNA, the CDR3 is TGTGCCAGCAGCTTAAGGGCCAGGGGCACAGATACGCAGTATTTT. Amino acids: CASSLRARGTDTQYF. The chain couples TRBV27 to TRBJ2-3; D possibly corresponds to TRBD1 (5 bases). The CDR3 length is 15 residues. Germline V gene sequence: CDR1 MNHEY, CDR2 SMNVEV (reference sequence). Trimming took off 6 bases at V and 1 base at J, with 14 bases between the two ends.